These T cell receptor beta chains were read from a single sample in a study of blood T cell repertoires in COVID-19. Some clones are missing from TCRdb's copy, which holds only in-frame ones; the method was immunoSEQ multiplex PCR. The repertoire has around 320,000 clones, approximately 91% of them found once; the top ten carry 3.9%. The specimen was PBMCs or T cells enriched from blood (not recorded which). The receptors here all came from a woman in her twenties or thirties who had been exposed to COVID-19. CDR3s leave out the opening cysteine and the closing phenylalanine or tryptophan. Each record gives: D gene, J gene, V gene, CDR3 protein. The D gene is left open where the match is weak.

>NA|TRBJ2-7|TRBV3-1/TRBV3-2
ASSHPATGLETPLTYEQY
>NA|TRBJ1-2|TRBV12-3/TRBV12-4
ASSFRRGGYT
>NA|TRBJ2-5|TRBV4-2
ASSQDWGPLGETQY
>NA|TRBJ2-7|TRBV15
ATSRRPGHLSYEQY
>NA|TRBJ1-2|TRBV28
ASSWANGYT
>NA|TRBJ2-3|TRBV27
ASSIDTGSGDTQY
>NA|TRBJ1-1|TRBV18
ASSSSRDTEAF
>NA|TRBJ2-7|TRBV7-6
ASSLETGSTGYEQY
>NA|TRBJ1-2|TRBV6-4
ASSGGVAAYPYGYT
>TRBD1|TRBJ1-3|TRBV6-5
ASSYASGGLGNTIY
>TRBD1|TRBJ1-4|TRBV10-3
AISETGDKTNEKLF
>NA|TRBJ1-4|TRBV5-6
ASNLGAGREKLF
>NA|TRBJ2-2|TRBV7-9
ASSLEEGASTGELF
>NA|TRBJ1-2|TRBV5-6
ASSLAAGGYT
>NA|TRBJ1-4|TRBV6-5
ASSYNGRANEKLF
>TRBD2|TRBJ2-7|TRBV5-5
ASSLGRLAGVYEQY
>TRBD1|TRBJ1-1|TRBV29-1
SVEPGQPHRATEAF
>NA|TRBJ1-3|TRBV4-2
ASSQDVAGGNTIY
>NA|TRBJ2-7|TRBV27
ASSFGGQGAYEQY
>TRBD2|TRBJ2-7|TRBV4-1
ASSLRGSGGSYEQY
>NA|TRBJ1-2|TRBV18
ASSPSVEKTRGYT
>TRBD1|TRBJ1-6|TRBV6-5
ASTFDRVYNSPLH
>TRBD1|TRBJ1-2|TRBV7-2
ASSIDRGGGYT
>TRBD1|TRBJ1-1|TRBV4-1
ASSLMTGGTEAF
>TRBD2|TRBJ2-3|TRBV3-1/TRBV3-2
ASSRLAGVDTQY